The clone carrying this T cell receptor (beta chain) was recorded at least ten times. Its antigen is not identified. A read error may produce the germline difference seen at one junction end. This specimen belongs to a study of T cells in Graves' hyperthyroidism and ophthalmopathy. General observations from the study: The model predicted ophthalmopathy a median around seven months before onset.

Amplification yielded TCR beta CDR3 regions, with RNA transcripts as the source. A set of HTBI primers served as the primers for a first-round RT-PCR of the TCR CDR3. Via MiXCR, TCRdb re-called the multiplex PCR reads, giving one row per CDR3 protein. The data show some 600,000 distinct CDR3 sequences, with just over 45% seen just once and roughly 8.2% held by the top ten. Germline CDR1 ENHRY, CDR2 SYGVKD. CDR3 length: 11 residues. The origin of this receptor is a young woman with Graves' hyperthyroidism. V gene TRBV10-3 combines with J gene TRBJ1-1, with D perhaps TRBD1 (6 bases). Material: peripheral blood or thyroid tissue (not recorded which). DNA for the CDR3: TGTGCCATCAGGGAGGGGGTAGATACGACTTTT. Its protein is CAIREGVDTTF.